Listed here are 27 T cell receptor beta chains from one sample, sequenced in a study of blood T cells in healthy people across ages. A second PCR of about 6 to 11 cycles used a sample-barcoded 5' primer and a J-beta primer mix. MiXCR, applied by TCRdb to the 5' RACE reads, yields one record per CDR3 protein. The profile shows about 760,000 distinct CDR3 sequences, approximately 53% of them singletons. Sequencing input: blood. The receptors here all came from a man in his forties in good health.

This clonotype was detected a few times. A read error may be the cause here, since a much bigger clone is one base away. The genes are TRBV7-6 and TRBJ1-1; tentatively, D is TRBD1 (5 bases). The CDR3 totals 12 residues. Germline V gene lookup returns CDR1 SGHVS and CDR2 FNYEAQ. V lost 4 bases, J lost 8 bases, and 11 bases lay in between. The DNA of the CDR3 is TGTGCCAGCAGCTCCCACGACAGAGAAGCTTTCTTT. This gives the protein CASSSHDREAFF.

V and J are TRBV2 and TRBJ1-2; TRBD1 aligns across 12 bases. Looked up from germline, CDR1 is SNHLY and CDR2 is FYNNEI. This CDR3 is 14 amino acids long. The trim removed 6 bases at V and 8 bases at J, leaving 7 bases unmatched. The CDR3, as DNA: TGTGCCAGCAGAGAAACCGGGACAGGGGGCGGCTACACCTTC. Amino acid sequence: CASRETGTGGGYTF.

The table lists this clonotype with many counts. V is TRBV27 and J is TRBJ2-5; 7 bases align to TRBD2. J was trimmed by 5 bases and V by 8 bases; bases with no gene match: 11. Germline assignment: CDR1 MNHEY and CDR2 SMNVEV (reference sequence). The CDR3 sequence is 14 residues long. The CDR3 region is CASREAGQHETQYF. The CDR3 DNA follows: TGTGCCAGCCGTGAAGCGGGGCAGCACGAGACCCAGTACTTC.

J is TRBJ1-3 and V is TRBV15; D gene unclear. This CDR3 contains 14 residues. Trimming removed 0 bases at V and 0 bases at J, with 3 bases between. Germline CDR1 is LNHNV and CDR2 is YYDKDF (reference sequence). The CDR3 coding sequence is TGTGCCACCAGCAGAGATAACTCTGGAAACACCATATATTTT. It specifies CATSRDNSGNTIYF.

There are a few counts of this clonotype. This chain links TRBV3-1 with TRBJ2-1, with 11 bases matching TRBD1. Trimming took 11 bases from V and 3 from J; bases not matched to a gene: 21. Germline V gene lookup returns CDR1 LGHDT and CDR2 YNNKEL (reference sequence). This CDR3 contains 19 residues. CDR3 sequence: CAGPRRGQGANLGYNEQFF. The CDR3 DNA reads as TGTGCCGGACCTCGTAGAGGACAGGGGGCCAATCTTGGCTACAATGAGCAGTTCTTC.

This clonotype was observed many times. This chain connects TRBV20-1 to TRBJ1-2, with D possibly being TRBD1 (6 bases). Trimming cost V 3 bases and J 8 bases, with 22 bases left between them. The CDR3 spans 15 residues. Germline CDR1 and CDR2: DFQATT and SNEGSKA (reference sequence). CDR3 loop: CSASRVGGPKGGYTF. In nucleotides, the CDR3 is TGCAGTGCTAGTCGCGTCGGGGGGCCAAAAGGAGGCTACACCTTC.

The chain joins TRBV3-1 to TRBJ2-1; 8 bases map to TRBD2. The germline gives CDR1 LGHDT, CDR2 YNNKEL (reference sequence). J lost 5 bases, V lost 6 bases, and 24 bases had no gene match. The CDR3 is 20 residues long. Here the CDR3 DNA reads TGTGCCAGCAGGCTAACATTCAGGAGACTAAGCGGGGGTACACACAATGAGCAGTTCTTC. This gives the protein CASRLTFRRLSGGTHNEQFF.

J is TRBJ2-7 and V is TRBV29-1; 7 bases agree with TRBD2. Germline loops: CDR1 SQVTM, CDR2 ANQGSEA. This CDR3 is built from 16 residues. The V gene end was trimmed by 0 bases and the J gene end by 3 bases; junction bases not matched to a gene: 11. The CDR3 nucleotides are TGCAGCGTTGAAGACCCCGGGCGTGGGAGGGACTACGAGCAGTACTTC. Protein product: CSVEDPGRGRDYEQYF.

The rearrangement joins TRBV4-2 to TRBJ2-1, with 12 positions matching TRBD2. V lost 3 bases and J lost 8; bases outside the gene matches: 11. This CDR3 has 17 amino acids. The germline V gene has CDR1 LGHNA and CDR2 YNFKEQ. The chain's CDR3 is CASSHSLGTSGSDEQFF. In DNA, the CDR3 is TGTGCCAGCAGCCACTCTCTCGGGACTAGCGGGTCTGATGAGCAGTTCTTC.

This clonotype has more than one count but fewer than ten. This chain joins TRBV20-1 and TRBJ2-7; D uncertain. Germline values: CDR1 DFQATT, CDR2 SNEGSKA (reference sequence). This CDR3 region has 16 residues. The ends were cut back, 0 bases at V and 0 bases at J, with 15 bases in the middle. This CDR3 reads CSAREISNLSSYEQYF. The CDR3 DNA is TGCAGTGCTAGAGAAATAAGCAATCTGAGCTCCTACGAGCAGTACTTC.

The chain has TRBV2 and TRBJ1-5; 8 positions match TRBD1. This CDR3 has 15 residues. Unmatched junction bases numbered 11, after V lost 6 bases and J lost 7 bases. Per germline, CDR1 SNHLY and CDR2 FYNNEI. CDR3 protein: CASRQGDSLGQPQHF. As DNA, the CDR3 is TGTGCCAGCAGACAGGGGGACAGCCTGGGACAGCCCCAGCATTTT.

The chain has TRBV5-1 and TRBJ2-1; D not certain. This CDR3 has 15 residues. Trimming removed 1 base from V and 4 bases from J, with 12 bases in between. Germline V gives CDR1 SGHRS, CDR2 YFSETQ. The CDR3 DNA reads TGCGCCAGCAGCTTGTTAGGCAATTCTTACAATGAGCAGTTCTTC. Translated: CASSLLGNSYNEQFF.

The chain combines TRBV3-1 with TRBJ2-3; unclear D gene. CDR1 and CDR2 from the germline V gene are LGHDT and YNNKEL (reference sequence). The V end was cut by 4 bases, the J end by 6 bases, with 14 bases between. The CDR3 sequence is 14 residues long. CDR3 bases: TGTGCCAGCAGCCCTACCGGGCCGGGCGATACGCAGTATTTT. This translates into CASSPTGPGDTQYF.

The chain joins TRBV6-2 or TRBV6-3 to TRBJ2-5; D call uncertain. The V gene's germline CDR1 is MNHEY and CDR2 SVGEGT. The CDR3 runs to 14 residues. V lost 4 bases and J lost 1, with 10 bases in between. As DNA, the CDR3 is TGTGCCAGCAGTTCGGTGGGGTCCCAAGAGACCCAGTACTTC. This codes for CASSSVGSQETQYF.

A remark on this clonotype: At one boundary the junction diverges from the germline segment, which might be a read error. The chain joins TRBV7-7 to TRBJ2-5; the D gene is possibly TRBD2 (5 bases). Germline CDR1 and CDR2: SSHAT and FNYEAQ (reference sequence). This CDR3 comprises 16 residues. The CDR3 nucleotides are TGTGCTAGCAGCCCCAGTTGGGTACGGACTCAAGAGACCCAGTACTTC. Its protein is CASSPSWVRTQETQYF.

This clonotype was recorded at least ten times. The V and J genes are TRBV7-2 and TRBJ2-1; maybe TRBD1 (5 bases). The V end lost 2 bases, the J end lost 10 bases, and 18 bases lay between the germline ends. The germline V gene has CDR1 SGHTA and CDR2 FQGNSA. The CDR3 totals 15 residues. In DNA, the CDR3 is TGTGCCAGCAGCTTAAGTTTAGGGGTGCCGGCGGAGCAGTTCTTC. Translating it yields CASSLSLGVPAEQFF. Full variable domain (outside the CDR3, taken from reference TRBV7-2 and TRBJ2-1): GAGVSQSPSNKVTEKGKDVELRCDPISGHTALYWYRQSLGQGLEFLIYFQGNSAPDKSGLPSDRFSAERTGGSVSTLTIQRTQQEDSAVYLCASSLSLGVPAEQFFGPGTRLTVL.

This clonotype has only a few counts. This chain links TRBV2 with TRBJ2-5, with D possibly being TRBD2 (5 bases). Germline V gene sequence: CDR1 SNHLY, CDR2 FYNNEI. This CDR3 is 12 amino acids long. The germline V and J ends were trimmed by 8 bases and 5 bases, with 12 bases remaining between them. CDR3 region: CASHTRGETQYF. CDR3 DNA sequence: TGTGCCAGCCACACTAGAGGGGAGACCCAGTACTTC. Combining the CDR3 with reference TRBV2 and TRBJ2-5 gives the whole variable domain EPEVTQTPSHQVTQMGQEVILRCVPISNHLYFYWYRQILGQKVEFLVSFYNNEISEKSEIFDDQFSVERPDGSNFTLKIRSTKLEDSAMYFCASHTRGETQYFGPGTRLLVL.

This chain links TRBV11-2 with TRBJ2-3; 12 nucleotides agree with TRBD2. The CDR3 extends over 16 amino acids. CDR1 is SGHAT, CDR2 FQNNGV, per germline. The ends lost 1 base at V and 5 bases at J; junction bases unmatched: 4. Here the CDR3 DNA reads TGTGCCAGCAGCTTAGGTGCTAGCGGGAGGGGAGATACGCAGTATTTT. Amino acid sequence: CASSLGASGRGDTQYF.

In this sample, this clonotype turned up a few times. This chain uses TRBV15 with TRBJ2-7; the D gene is possibly TRBD1 (6 bases). Germline-derived CDR1 and CDR2 are LNHNV and YYDKDF (reference sequence). The V end was cut by 0 bases, the J end by 0 bases, with 15 bases between. The CDR3 covers 17 residues. This chain's CDR3 is CATSRDYGTSSSYEQYF. The CDR3 bases are TGTGCCACCAGCAGAGATTACGGGACATCCTCCTCCTACGAGCAGTACTTC.

The chain recombines TRBV5-1 with TRBJ1-2; D remains ambiguous. The CDR3 extends over 15 amino acids. Trimming removed 0 bases at V and 5 bases at J, with 14 bases between. Germline V gene sequence: CDR1 SGHRS, CDR2 YFSETQ. CDR3 sequence: CASSLDDASLYGYTF. DNA of the CDR3: TGCGCCAGCAGCTTGGATGACGCGTCTCTGTATGGCTACACCTTC.

The chain recombines TRBV5-1 with TRBJ1-3; 9 nucleotides line up with TRBD1. The CDR3 totals 15 residues. The J segment lost 0 bases and the V segment lost 4 bases, leaving 2 bases of the junction unmatched. Germline V gene lookup returns CDR1 SGHRS and CDR2 YFSETQ. CDR3 residues: CASSVTGGSGNTIYF. CDR3 bases: TGCGCCAGCAGCGTGACAGGGGGCTCTGGAAACACCATATATTTT.

The chain employs TRBV6-6 and TRBJ2-7; TRBD1 matches 7 bases. CDR3 length equals 13 residues. Germline V gene sequence: CDR1 MNHNY, CDR2 SVGAGI (reference sequence). Germline trimming cut 6 bases from V and 1 base from J; bases unmatched to any gene: 3. CDR3 protein: CASRTGESYEQYF. The CDR3 coding sequence is TGTGCCAGCAGAACAGGGGAATCCTACGAGCAGTACTTC.

This clonotype came up a few times. This rearrangement joins TRBV20-1 to TRBJ2-4; D gene unclear. The CDR3 covers 14 residues. With 4 bases removed from V and 7 bases from J, the gap between germline ends came to 17 bases. Germline-derived CDR1 and CDR2 are DFQATT and SNEGSKA (reference sequence). CDR3: CSANNGFSGNIQYF. Written as DNA, the CDR3 is TGCAGTGCTAATAATGGATTCTCCGGGAACATTCAGTACTTC.

The V call is TRBV4-2, the J call TRBJ1-2, with D possibly being TRBD1 (5 bases). Trimming left V 0 bases short and J 2 bases short, with 13 bases between. From germline, CDR1 is LGHNA and CDR2 YNFKEQ. CDR3 length: 16 residues. The CDR3 here is CASSQERAGRNYGYTF. CDR3 nucleotide sequence: TGTGCCAGCAGCCAAGAAAGGGCAGGGCGCAACTATGGCTACACCTTC.

This clonotype was seen once. The chain couples TRBV6-6 to TRBJ2-1; D is possibly TRBD2 (6 bases). The CDR3 has 12 amino acids. Trimming removed 7 bases at V and 6 bases at J, with 10 bases between. Looked up from germline, CDR1 is MNHNY and CDR2 is SVGAGI (reference sequence). CDR3 region: CASNPGGNEQFF. CDR3 bases: TGTGCCAGCAACCCCGGGGGCAATGAGCAGTTCTTC.

This clonotype was picked up many times. This chain connects TRBV7-2 to TRBJ2-5; possibly TRBD1 for D (5 bases). The CDR3 sequence is 12 residues long. Trimming removed 7 bases at V and 8 bases at J, with 14 bases between. The germline V gene encodes CDR1 SGHTA and CDR2 FQGNSA. The CDR3 DNA sequence: TGTGCCAGCACGCTACAGGAAGGTACCCAGTACTTC. Encoded protein: CASTLQEGTQYF.

The chain links TRBV20-1 to TRBJ2-5; TRBD1 matches 7 bases. After removal of 3 bases from V and 11 bases from J, the junction contained 21 bases not matched to a gene. The CDR3 spans 16 residues. Germline V CDR1 and CDR2: DFQATT, SNEGSKA (reference sequence). CDR3 loop: CSASDPPTGSGNEQYF. Written as DNA, the CDR3 is TGCAGTGCTAGTGACCCACCGACAGGGTCCGGCAATGAGCAGTACTTC.